What follows are 30 T cell receptor beta chains derived from one specimen sequenced in a study of graft-versus-host responses after intestinal transplantation. Clones were read by immunoSEQ multiplex PCR, and TCRdb kept only the in-frame ones, dropping some. The sample has 100,000 or so clones; roughly 90% are singletons. The antigens of these receptors remain unknown. Sequencing was performed on unstimulated CD4+ T cells sorted from spleen or lymph node cells, taken before transplant. The origin of the receptors is a human donor who was the organ donor for an intestinal transplant.

In nucleotides, the CDR3 is TGTGCCACCAGCAGGTTAGCGGGGGGCCAAGAGACCCAGTACTTC. Translating it yields CATSRLAGGQETQYF. The V and J genes are TRBV15 and TRBJ2-5; 10 bases map to TRBD2. The V and J ends lost 3 bases and 1 base, in that order; junction bases with no gene match: 2. Germline lookup yields CDR1 LNHNV and CDR2 YYDKDF (reference sequence). This CDR3 has 15 amino acids. Full variable domain (missing parts from reference TRBV15 and TRBJ2-5): DAMVIQNPRYQVTQFGKPVTLSCSQTLNHNVMYWYQQKSSQAPKLLFHYYDKDFNNEADTPDNFQSRRPNTSFCFLDIRSPGLGDTAMYLCATSRLAGGQETQYFGPGTRLLVL.

CDR3 protein: CASSSRLTEAFF. The DNA for the CDR3 is TGTGCCAGCTCATCCAGGCTCACTGAAGCTTTCTTT. The chain is built from TRBV6-5 and TRBJ1-1; D gene unclear. Trimming pared 8 bases from V and 4 bases from J, leaving 11 bases between. Germline CDR1 reads MNHEY; CDR2 reads SVGAGI. The CDR3 has 12 amino acids.

This clone was detected once. The rearrangement links TRBV9 to TRBJ1-3, with D possibly matching TRBD1 (5 bases). The V end was cut by 0 bases, the J end by 2 bases, with 12 bases between. CDR3 size: 16 residues. Germline CDR1 reads SGDLS; CDR2 reads YYNGEE. CDR3 sequence: CASSVAPGPPGNTIYF. DNA of the CDR3: TGTGCCAGCAGCGTAGCTCCGGGGCCACCTGGAAACACCATATATTTT.

The rearrangement uses TRBV28 and TRBJ2-1; tentatively, D is TRBD1 or TRBD2 (5 bases each). V was cut by 4 bases and J by 7 bases, with 11 bases left in between. CDR1 and CDR2 (germline): MDHEN, SYDVKM. The CDR3 contains 13 residues. CDR3 coding DNA: TGTGCCAGCAGTTCCGGGACCAAGAATGAGCAGTTCTTC. Protein sequence: CASSSGTKNEQFF.

The chain employs TRBV10-3 and TRBJ2-5, with unresolved D. The germline V gene encodes CDR1 ENHRY and CDR2 SYGVKD. The V gene lost 3 bases and the J gene lost 0 bases, with 5 bases spanning the gap. The CDR3 extends over 13 amino acids. CDR3 protein: CAISERHQETQYF. DNA of the CDR3: TGTGCCATCAGTGAAAGGCACCAAGAGACCCAGTACTTC.

This clone appeared once. The chain joins TRBV15 to TRBJ2-7, with 10 bases matching TRBD2. CDR3 length: 19 residues. Germline V gene lookup returns CDR1 LNHNV and CDR2 YYDKDF (reference sequence). V dropped 2 bases and J dropped 1; count of bases not matched to a gene: 14. The CDR3 DNA is TGTGCCACCAGCAGATTCTCACCCGGGGGTAGCGGGGGGTCCTACGAGCAGTACTTC. It is translated as CATSRFSPGGSGGSYEQYF. Filled out from reference TRBV15 and TRBJ2-7, the complete variable domain reads DAMVIQNPRYQVTQFGKPVTLSCSQTLNHNVMYWYQQKSSQAPKLLFHYYDKDFNNEADTPDNFQSRRPNTSFCFLDIRSPGLGDTAMYLCATSRFSPGGSGGSYEQYFGPGTRLTVT.

CDR3 DNA: TGCAGCGTTGTTTTAGTGGCCGAAGCTTTCTTT. Protein sequence: CSVVLVAEAFF. The chain employs TRBV29-1 and TRBJ1-1; no definite D call. The germline V and J ends were trimmed by 4 bases and 8 bases, with 11 bases remaining between them. This CDR3 has 11 amino acids. The germline gives CDR1 SQVTM, CDR2 ANQGSEA.

The J gene is TRBJ2-4, the V gene TRBV9; 16 bases match TRBD2. This CDR3 region has 19 residues. V lost 4 bases to trimming and J lost 2 bases; unmatched junction nucleotides: 9. Germline values: CDR1 SGDLS, CDR2 YYNGEE. For the CDR3, the DNA is TGTGCCAGCAGCCCACGGGGACTAGCGGGGGGGCAGACCAAAAACATTCAGTACTTC. Amino acids: CASSPRGLAGGQTKNIQYF.

CDR3 DNA sequence: TGTGCCAGCAGTTACCTCACGACAGGCTCCCTTTACGAGCAGTACTTC. As protein: CASSYLTTGSLYEQYF. V usage is TRBV6-5 and J usage is TRBJ2-7; perhaps TRBD1 as D (6 bases). Deletions cut 2 bases from V and 4 bases from J, with 18 bases between. The germline gives CDR1 MNHEY, CDR2 SVGAGI. This CDR3 region has 16 residues.

V gene TRBV19 combines with J gene TRBJ1-6; no clear D gene. V lost 3 bases and J lost 4, with 10 bases in between. CDR3 length: 15 residues. CDR1 LNHDA and CDR2 SQIVND come from the germline V gene (reference sequence). CDR3 amino acids: CASSIVTLYNSPLHF. CDR3 nucleotide sequence: TGTGCCAGTAGTATCGTGACACTATATAATTCACCCCTCCACTTT. Combining the CDR3 with reference TRBV19 and TRBJ1-6 gives the whole variable domain DGGITQSPKYLFRKEGQNVTLSCEQNLNHDAMYWYRQDPGQGLRLIYYSQIVNDFQKGDIAEGYSVSREKKESFPLTVTSAQKNPTAFYLCASSIVTLYNSPLHFGNGTRLTVT.

Regarding this clone: Since no conserved phenylalanine or tryptophan closes the CDR3, a read error is the likely cause. It is unclear where the CDR3 begins or ends on the DNA, so no DNA is shown, and the CDR3 is as TCRdb lists it. This chain links TRBV4-2 with TRBJ1-1; TRBD1, the table's D call, was not compared with the DNA. CDR1 is LGHNA and CDR2 is YNFKEQ in the germline V gene. The CDR3 contains 14 residues when both ends are counted. CDR3 loop: CASSQDTSVTGGRL.

The V call is TRBV7-8, the J call TRBJ1-2; D uncertain. Germline loops: CDR1 SGHVS, CDR2 FQNEAQ. Trimming removed 1 base at V and 5 bases at J, with 14 bases between. This CDR3 is 15 amino acids long. CDR3 sequence reads: CASSLERAGLYGYTF. The DNA of the CDR3 is TGTGCCAGCAGCTTAGAAAGGGCAGGCCTTTATGGCTACACCTTC.

The chain recombines TRBV2 with TRBJ2-7, with 8 bases identical to TRBD2. This CDR3 is built from 15 residues. The trim removed 1 base at V and 2 bases at J, leaving 4 bases unmatched. CDR1 is SNHLY, CDR2 FYNNEI, per germline. CDR3 sequence (DNA): TGTGCCAGCAGTGAAGAGGCGGGGGGAGCCTACGAGCAGTACTTC. It specifies CASSEEAGGAYEQYF.

The gene calls are TRBV5-4 and TRBJ1-2; maybe TRBD1 (5 bases). Germline loops: CDR1 SGHNT, CDR2 YYREEE (reference sequence). V was pared by 1 base and J by 4 bases, with 11 bases between. The CDR3 totals 14 residues. The CDR3 DNA reads TGTGCCAGCAGCTTGAGGGAGGGGAGCTATGGCTACACCTTC. The encoded protein is CASSLREGSYGYTF.

The chain employs TRBV28 and TRBJ2-2; D is undetermined. Trimming stripped 0 bases from V and 8 bases from J, with 4 bases between. This CDR3 contains 12 residues. The V gene's germline CDR1 is MDHEN and CDR2 SYDVKM. This CDR3 reads CASSLWGGELFF. CDR3 in DNA: TGTGCCAGCAGTTTATGGGGAGGGGAGCTGTTTTTT.

The chain uses TRBV28 and TRBJ1-1; D is undetermined. This CDR3 spans 12 amino acids. Germline-derived CDR1 and CDR2 are MDHEN and SYDVKM. Trimming cost V 2 bases and J 9 bases, with 10 bases left between them. The CDR3 here is CASSLVGVKAFF. In nucleotides, the CDR3 is TGTGCCAGCAGTTTAGTCGGGGTGAAAGCTTTCTTT.

The genes are TRBV5-5 and TRBJ1-5; no definite D call. The CDR3 is made up of 14 amino acids. V was cut by 0 bases and J by 0 bases, with 4 bases left in between. Germline CDR1 reads SGHKS; CDR2 reads YYEKEE (reference sequence). The CDR3 nucleotides read TGTGCCAGCAGCTTGGGTAATAGCAATCAGCCCCAGCATTTT. Translating gives CASSLGNSNQPQHF.

The V gene is TRBV6-1, the J gene TRBJ2-1, with 13 bases lining up with TRBD2. Germline V CDR1 and CDR2: MNHNS, SASEGT. The CDR3 has 15 residues. The V and J ends lost 3 bases and 13 bases, in that order; junction bases with no gene match: 9. In nucleotides, the CDR3 is TGTGCCAGCAGTGACCGAGGACTAGCGGGGGCGATACAGTTCTTC. Protein sequence: CASSDRGLAGAIQFF.

This chain links TRBV5-1 with TRBJ1-2, with D perhaps TRBD1 (6 bases). CDR3 size: 15 residues. Germline V gene data show CDR1 as SGHRS and CDR2 as YFSETQ. V shed 4 bases and J shed 2 bases, with 15 bases lying between them. The CDR3 nucleotides are TGCGCCAGCAGCGACTCCTCTACAGGGAACTATGGCTACACCTTC. Protein: CASSDSSTGNYGYTF. The full variable domain, its missing parts supplied by reference TRBV5-1 and TRBJ1-2, is KAGVTQTPRYLIKTRGQQVTLSCSPISGHRSVSWYQQTPGQGLQFLFEYFSETQRNKGNFPGRFSGRQFSNSRSEMNVSTLELGDSALYLCASSDSSTGNYGYTFGSGTRLTVV.

This chain joins TRBV2 and TRBJ1-5; the D gene is possibly TRBD1 (5 bases). Deletions cut 6 bases from V and 0 bases from J, with 12 bases between. Germline V CDR1 and CDR2: SNHLY, FYNNEI. This CDR3 has 15 amino acids. This chain's CDR3 is CASSHTQDSNQPQHF. The CDR3 bases are TGTGCCAGCAGCCATACACAGGATAGCAATCAGCCCCAGCATTTT.

The chain combines TRBV18 with TRBJ1-2; TRBD1 matches 10 bases. Germline lookup yields CDR1 KGHSH and CDR2 LQKENI. Trimming took 3 bases from V and 4 from J; bases not matched to a gene: 5. This CDR3 has 15 amino acids. The CDR3 loop is CASSPAGTGVYGYTF. The CDR3 DNA reads TGTGCCAGCTCACCGGCCGGGACAGGGGTCTATGGCTACACCTTC.

The V gene is TRBV30, the J gene TRBJ2-4, with a weak D call TRBD2 (7 bases). V was trimmed by 5 bases and J by 7 bases, leaving 18 bases between them. Germline CDR1 is GTSNPN and CDR2 is SVGIG (reference sequence). There are 14 residues in the CDR3. The CDR3 here is CAWAYAGAPNIQYF. In DNA form, the CDR3 reads TGTGCCTGGGCCTACGCGGGGGCGCCGAACATTCAGTACTTC.

The chain has TRBV18 and TRBJ2-7, with D possibly being TRBD2 (6 bases). This CDR3 spans 14 amino acids. CDR1 is KGHSH, CDR2 LQKENI, per germline. V was cut by 2 bases and J by 6 bases, with 14 bases left in between. CDR3 nucleotides: TGTGCCAGCTCACCAACCCGGGGAGGAGGCGAGCAGTACTTC. As protein: CASSPTRGGGEQYF.

The count of this clone is one. The chain carries TRBV28 and TRBJ1-2; D is undetermined. Between the trimmed V and J ends, which lost 5 bases and 5 bases, there was a span of 15 bases. CDR3 length equals 14 residues. Germline V gene lookup returns CDR1 MDHEN and CDR2 SYDVKM. CDR3 residues: CASSPSSSRYGYTF. The CDR3 DNA reads as TGTGCCAGCAGTCCCTCTAGTAGTCGGTATGGCTACACCTTC.

The chain has TRBV30 and TRBJ1-3; D call uncertain. Germline-derived CDR1 and CDR2 are GTSNPN and SVGIG (reference sequence). The CDR3 contains 13 residues. The V end was cut by 2 bases, the J end by 2 bases, with 7 bases between. This chain's CDR3 is CAWSSSAGNTIYF. The CDR3 nucleotides read TGTGCCTGGAGTTCAAGCGCTGGAAACACCATATATTTT.

The CDR3 here is CASRTDGAYEQYF. CDR3 DNA sequence: TGTGCCAGCAGAACGGACGGCGCCTACGAGCAGTACTTC. V and J are TRBV6-1 and TRBJ2-7, with D unresolved. Trimming cost V 6 bases and J 2 bases, with 11 bases left between them. There are 13 residues in the CDR3. CDR1 and CDR2 (germline): MNHNS, SASEGT.

V and J are TRBV19 and TRBJ2-3; the D is unclear. V dropped 3 bases and J dropped 2 bases, with 0 bases sitting between them. Germline lookup yields CDR1 LNHDA and CDR2 SQIVND (reference sequence). The CDR3 spans 11 residues. The CDR3 DNA follows: TGTGCCAGTAGTATCACAGATACGCAGTATTTT. Amino acids: CASSITDTQYF.

The chain combines TRBV5-1 with TRBJ2-7; D is unclear. CDR1 and CDR2 from the germline V gene are SGHRS and YFSETQ. V was clipped by 7 bases and J by 0 bases, with 11 bases between them. The CDR3 loop spans 13 amino acids. CDR3 nucleotides: TGCGCCAGCTCCGCAGGTGCCTCCTACGAGCAGTACTTC. This translates into CASSAGASYEQYF.

In this sample, this clone turned up once. V gene TRBV27 combines with J gene TRBJ2-1, with a tentative D call TRBD1 (7 bases). Germline V gene sequence: CDR1 MNHEY, CDR2 SMNVEV (reference sequence). Trimming took 8 bases from V and 3 from J, leaving 17 bases between them. The CDR3 contains 15 residues. The CDR3 region is CASSGGRGGYNEQFF. As DNA, the CDR3 is TGTGCCAGCTCAGGGGGGCGGGGTGGCTACAATGAGCAGTTCTTC.

The rearrangement links TRBV5-1 to TRBJ2-5, with D tentatively TRBD2 (5 bases). With 0 bases removed from V and 5 bases from J, the gap between germline ends came to 17 bases. Germline CDR1 reads SGHRS; CDR2 reads YFSETQ. CDR3 size: 16 residues. CDR3 region: CASSLAERTQYETQYF. The CDR3 DNA reads TGCGCCAGCAGCTTGGCGGAGCGGACGCAATACGAGACCCAGTACTTC.